This T cell receptor (beta chain) was recovered during a study of CD8+CD57+ T cells in acquired aplastic anemia. As for the study in general: CD4+ cells from healthy donors averaged roughly 11 million reads. Study results and limitations: In CD8+ cells, Simpson's diversity showed no significant difference between patients and controls. Patients and controls turned out to have 25 to 35 CD8+ CDR3 sequences in common.

Concerning this clonotype itself: The antigen is unknown.

Genomic DNA, serving as template, underwent TCR beta VDJ and CDR3 profiling. In TCRdb, the reads were re-called with MiXCR into one record per CDR3 protein. The table lists some 120,000 distinct CDR3 sequences, around 48% of them singletons. Germline V gives CDR1 SGHRS, CDR2 YFSETQ. CDR3 length equals 14 residues. Trimming stripped 4 bases from V and 4 bases from J, with 15 bases between. This TCR derives from a human donor in good health, serving as a control. This chain links TRBV5-1 with TRBJ2-7; either TRBD1 or TRBD2 may fit D (5 bases each). The sequencing sample was made of sorted CD4+, CD8+, or CD8+CD57+ T cells (not recorded which) from PBMCs. This chain's CDR3 is CASSLRDVPYEQYF. The CDR3 nucleotides read TGCGCCAGCAGCCTCCGGGACGTACCATACGAGCAGTACTTC.